A single sample gave rise to the 26 T cell receptor beta chains below, sequenced in a study of vaccination and CD4 T cells after COVID-19. For these TCRs, the target antigens are not known. Stated treatment: roughly 10-day PBMC culture with coronavirus spike peptide pools or control peptides (ViraFEST assay). With the Oncomine TCR Beta short-read assay, DNA from cultured CD4+ T cells was sequenced. One entry per CDR3 protein results from TCRdb running MiXCR on the PCR reads. The table lists several thousand distinct CDR3 sequences, over 12% of them singletons, with around 20% in the top ten. Sequences were obtained from CD4+ T cells from blood, cultured in vitro. These receptors were collected from a human donor who had recovered from COVID-19.

The J gene is TRBJ1-3, the V gene TRBV14; unclear D gene. This CDR3 has 15 amino acids. The germline gives CDR1 SGHDN, CDR2 FVKESK. Trimming removed 0 bases from V and 7 bases from J, with 13 bases in between. The CDR3 DNA reads TGTGCCAGCAGCCAAGATAAGGGAGAGCGTAACACCATATATTTT. Translation: CASSQDKGERNTIYF. Using reference TRBV14 and TRBJ1-3 for the parts outside the CDR3, the full variable domain is EAGVTQFPSHSVIEKGQTVTLRCDPISGHDNLYWYRRVMGKEIKFLLHFVKESKQDESGMPNNRFLAERTGGTYSTLKVQPAELEDSGVYFCASSQDKGERNTIYFGEGSWLTVV.

In its sample, this clonotype ranks as medium-sized. The chain combines TRBV30 with TRBJ1-6; a weak D match, TRBD1 (6 bases). The CDR3 runs 15 residues. V gave up 5 bases and J gave up 10 bases, with 21 bases separating them. Germline CDR1 reads GTSNPN; CDR2 reads SVGIG (reference sequence). The CDR3 reads CAWEGTQRTHSPLHF. CDR3 coding DNA: TGTGCCTGGGAGGGGACACAAAGGACCCACTCACCCCTCCACTTT.

This clonotype was seen a few times. The rearrangement links TRBV3-1 to TRBJ1-6; possibly TRBD1 for D (5 bases). V dropped 1 base and J dropped 10 bases, with 14 bases sitting between them. The germline CDR1 and CDR2 sequences are LGHDT and YNNKEL (reference sequence). The CDR3 has 15 amino acids. This chain's CDR3 is CASSQAAGPGSPLHF. The DNA of the CDR3 is TGTGCCAGCAGCCAAGCCGCAGGGCCAGGATCACCCCTCCACTTT.

This clonotype was detected a few times. V and J are TRBV7-9 and TRBJ1-6; D remains ambiguous. The CDR3 extends over 16 amino acids. With 4 bases removed from V and 0 bases from J, the gap between germline ends came to 10 bases. Germline values: CDR1 SEHNR, CDR2 FQNEAQ (reference sequence). Written as DNA, the CDR3 is TGTGCCAGCAGCTCACCTCCTAGCTCCTATAATTCACCCCTCCACTTT. Its protein product is CASSSPPSSYNSPLHF.

This clonotype turned up a few times. This chain connects TRBV5-4 to TRBJ2-4; D not resolved. The ends were cut back, 0 bases at V and 7 bases at J, with 14 bases in the middle. The germline V gene has CDR1 SGHNT and CDR2 YYREEE (reference sequence). The CDR3 runs 15 residues. The CDR3 nucleotides read TGTGCCAGCAGCTTGGGGTCGGGCCTTAAGAACATTCAGTACTTC. Translation gives CASSLGSGLKNIQYF.

Details on this clonotype: This may arise from a read error, as a much more abundant clone is one base away. This CDR3 is CAIRSSKRSSYEQYF. The DNA for the CDR3 is TGTGCCATCAGATCGTCGAAGAGGAGCTCCTACGAGCAGTACTTC. This chain uses TRBV10-3 with TRBJ2-7, with D hard to call. The CDR3 contains 15 residues. Germline assignment: CDR1 ENHRY and CDR2 SYGVKD. Trimming took 6 bases from V and 0 from J, leaving 15 bases between them.

This clonotype is categorized as medium-sized. J is TRBJ1-6 and V is TRBV19; 8 bases map to TRBD1. The CDR3 covers 12 residues. Germline V gives CDR1 LNHDA, CDR2 SQIVND (reference sequence). V shed 10 bases, J shed 9 bases, and the junction held 5 bases outside the gene matches. This CDR3 is CATGTGASPLHF. Written as DNA, the CDR3 is TGTGCCACCGGGACAGGTGCTTCACCCCTCCACTTT.

This clonotype showed up just a few times. The chain joins TRBV25-1 to TRBJ2-2; D ambiguous. The CDR3 spans 15 residues. V lost 0 bases and J 3 bases, leaving 8 bases between the germline ends. CDR1 MGHDK and CDR2 SYGVNS come from the germline V gene. In DNA form, the CDR3 reads TGTGCCAGCAGTGAATACGGCAGCTACACCGGGGAGCTGTTTTTT. It translates to CASSEYGSYTGELFF. The variable domain in full, completed from reference TRBV25-1 and TRBJ2-2, reads EADIYQTPRYLVIGTGKKITLECSQTMGHDKMYWYQQDPGMELHLIHYSYGVNSTEKGDLSSESTVSRIRTEHFPLTLESARPSHTSQYLCASSEYGSYTGELFFGEGSRLTVL.

This clonotype occurred a few times. V and J are TRBV20-1 and TRBJ1-1; maybe TRBD1 (6 bases). The CDR3 extends over 13 amino acids. Germline lookup yields CDR1 DFQATT and CDR2 SNEGSKA (reference sequence). The V gene lost 4 bases and the J gene lost 0 bases, with 9 bases spanning the gap. The CDR3 nucleotides read TGCAGTGCTACTGGACAGTTGAACACTGAAGCTTTCTTT. Translating gives CSATGQLNTEAFF.

In its sample, this clonotype was seen a few times. The gene calls are TRBV12-3 or TRBV12-4 and TRBJ2-5; D is ambiguous. Trimming took off 6 bases at V and 7 bases at J, with 12 bases between the two ends. The CDR3 runs to 12 residues. CDR3 DNA: TGTGCCAGCAGGCATACTCCTGGGACCCAGTACTTC. Translation gives CASRHTPGTQYF.

In its sample, this clonotype ranks as medium-sized. J is TRBJ1-1 and V is TRBV6-4; D perhaps matches TRBD1 (6 bases). V lost 8 bases to trimming and J lost 1 base, with 11 bases between them. In germline, CDR1 is MRHNA, CDR2 SNTAGT. This CDR3 region has 13 residues. The CDR3 loop reads CASAGEANTEAFF. The CDR3 DNA reads as TGTGCCAGCGCAGGGGAGGCGAACACTGAAGCTTTCTTT.

In its sample, this clonotype was seen a few times. V and J are TRBV10-2 and TRBJ1-1, with TRBD1 as a possible D gene (5 bases). Trimming shortened V by 2 bases and J by 2 bases, and 6 bases separated the two germline ends. Germline V gene lookup returns CDR1 WSHSY and CDR2 SAAADI. The CDR3 extends over 13 amino acids. The CDR3 sequence: CASSEGANTEAFF. The DNA for the CDR3 is TGCGCCAGCAGTGAGGGGGCCAACACTGAAGCTTTCTTT.

This clonotype was counted between two and nine times. The chain uses TRBV6-1 and TRBJ2-2; tentatively, D is TRBD1 (5 bases). This CDR3 contains 13 residues. Germline loops: CDR1 MNHNS, CDR2 SASEGT. Written as DNA, the CDR3 is TGTGCTACTACAAGGGGAACCACCGGGGAGCTGTTTTTT. The encoded protein is CATTRGTTGELFF.

This clonotype was seen a handful of times. The junction does not match germline at one end; this may be a read error. The V gene is TRBV12-3 or TRBV12-4, the J gene TRBJ1-5; D uncertain. CDR3 length equals 14 residues. The CDR3 protein is CASRLGLSNQPQHF. As DNA, the CDR3 is TGTGCCAGCAGATTAGGGCTTAGCAATCAGCCCCAGCATTTT.

The gene calls are TRBV20-1 and TRBJ2-7; D uncertain. Germline V gives CDR1 DFQATT, CDR2 SNEGSKA (reference sequence). This CDR3 has 12 residues. With 3 bases removed from V and 4 bases from J, the gap between germline ends came to 10 bases. The CDR3 DNA reads as TGCAGTGCTAGCGGCCCCCGTTACGAGCAGTACTTC. Protein sequence: CSASGPRYEQYF.

This clonotype is judged medium-sized. The gene calls are TRBV19 and TRBJ2-6; possible D gene TRBD2, 7 bases. Germline CDR1 LNHDA, CDR2 SQIVND (reference sequence). Trimming took off 2 bases at V and 2 bases at J, with 16 bases between the two ends. The CDR3 runs 18 residues. CDR3 loop: CASSIRARGATGANVLTF. CDR3 sequence (DNA): TGTGCCAGTAGTATACGCGCTCGGGGGGCGACTGGGGCCAACGTCCTGACTTTC.

This rearrangement joins TRBV11-2 to TRBJ1-2; the D gene is possibly TRBD1 (6 bases). V lost 2 bases to trimming and J lost 3 bases, with 10 bases between them. Germline CDR1 is SGHAT and CDR2 is FQNNGV. This CDR3 is 14 amino acids long. CDR3 in amino acids: CASSLTGRDYGYTF. The CDR3 DNA sequence: TGTGCCAGCAGCTTAACAGGGCGAGACTATGGCTACACCTTC.

This chain joins TRBV7-3 and TRBJ2-5; D uncertain. V lost 5 bases to trimming and J lost 5 bases, with 18 bases between them. The length of the CDR3 is 15 residues. Germline V CDR1 and CDR2: SGHTA, FQGTGA. The CDR3 protein is CASSRLGSPEETQYF. The CDR3 coding sequence is TGTGCCAGCAGCCGCCTCGGCAGTCCTGAGGAGACCCAGTACTTC.

Only a few counts were recorded for this clonotype. V and J are TRBV19 and TRBJ2-3, with D hard to call. Germline CDR1 LNHDA, CDR2 SQIVND (reference sequence). This CDR3 region has 11 residues. The ends were cut back, 8 bases at V and 2 bases at J, with 5 bases in the middle. CDR3 coding DNA: TGTGCCAGTGCAATCACAGATACGCAGTATTTT. This gives the protein CASAITDTQYF.

This clonotype has only a few counts. CDR3 sequence reads: CASSPDRLTEAFF. As DNA, the CDR3 is TGTGCCAGCAGTCCGGACAGGCTCACTGAAGCTTTCTTT. This chain links TRBV6-1 with TRBJ1-1, with 7 bases lining up with TRBD1. Trimming removed 5 bases from V and 4 bases from J; junction bases left unmatched: 4. Germline CDR1 reads MNHNS; CDR2 reads SASEGT. The CDR3 has 13 amino acids.

By sample fraction, this clonotype is medium-sized (0.01 to 0.1%). This rearrangement joins TRBV20-1 to TRBJ2-1, with D hard to call. In germline, CDR1 is DFQATT, CDR2 SNEGSKA (reference sequence). CDR3 size: 11 residues. V lost 7 bases and J 3 bases, leaving 7 bases between the germline ends. The CDR3 loop reads CSGLSYNEQFF. The CDR3 bases are TGCAGTGGACTCAGCTACAATGAGCAGTTCTTC.

This clonotype was observed a handful of times. The chain uses TRBV7-9 and TRBJ1-2, with TRBD1 matching over 8 bases. The CDR3 spans 13 residues. V shed 5 bases and J 8 bases; nucleotides not matched to a gene: 7. CDR1 and CDR2 (germline): SEHNR, FQNEAQ (reference sequence). In DNA form, the CDR3 reads TGTGCCAGCAGCCGGACAGGGAACTCGGGCTACACCTTC. Its translation is CASSRTGNSGYTF.

This clonotype has a handful of counts. V usage is TRBV2 and J usage is TRBJ2-5; D is undetermined. V lost 6 bases to trimming and J lost 6 bases, with 11 bases between them. Germline V gene sequence: CDR1 SNHLY, CDR2 FYNNEI. The CDR3 extends over 12 amino acids. The chain's CDR3 is CASSLNEKTQYF. The CDR3 DNA reads TGTGCCAGCAGCTTGAACGAAAAGACCCAGTACTTC. Using reference TRBV2 and TRBJ2-5 for the parts outside the CDR3, the full variable domain is EPEVTQTPSHQVTQMGQEVILRCVPISNHLYFYWYRQILGQKVEFLVSFYNNEISEKSEIFDDQFSVERPDGSNFTLKIRSTKLEDSAMYFCASSLNEKTQYFGPGTRLLVL.

This clonotype was counted a few times. J is TRBJ2-5 and V is TRBV7-2; D unresolved. The CDR3 spans 14 residues. The V and J ends lost 0 bases and 4 bases respectively, with 9 bases between them. Per germline, CDR1 SGHTA and CDR2 FQGNSA. CDR3 in amino acids: CASSLALSPETQYF. In DNA form, the CDR3 reads TGTGCCAGCAGCTTAGCCTTGTCTCCAGAGACCCAGTACTTC.

This clonotype ranks as medium-sized. The J gene is TRBJ1-2, the V gene TRBV27, with TRBD1 matching 7 bases. Germline CDR1 reads MNHEY; CDR2 reads SMNVEV (reference sequence). There are 14 residues in the CDR3. V lost 5 bases and J lost 2; bases outside the gene matches: 5. CDR3 nucleotides: TGTGCCAGCAGTCTACAGGGGACGAACTATGGCTACACCTTC. Protein product: CASSLQGTNYGYTF.

The CDR3 reads CASRRGGGGGTDTQYF. In nucleotides, the CDR3 is TGTGCCAGCAGACGTGGGGGCGGGGGTGGCACAGATACGCAGTATTTT. This chain links TRBV12-3 or TRBV12-4 with TRBJ2-3; a weak D match, TRBD2 (7 bases). Trimming left V 6 bases short and J 1 base short, with 17 bases between. This CDR3 contains 16 residues.